Given below is one T cell receptor (beta chain) in context. The repertoire was sequenced with immunoSEQ multiplex PCR; TCRdb's copy has only in-frame clones and lacks some. The table has fewer than 200,000 clones, over 80% seen once. This record comes from a study of blood T cell repertoires in COVID-19. V trimming: 6 bases; J trimming: 8 bases; junction bases outside the gene matches: 8. The CDR3 sequence is 14 residues long. Germline CDR1 and CDR2: SEHNR and FQNEAQ (reference sequence). V is TRBV7-9 and J is TRBJ1-4; TRBD1 aligns across 8 bases. The source of this sequence is a woman between 45 and 65 years old who had recovered from COVID-19. The specimen sequenced was PBMCs or T cells enriched from blood (not recorded which). The CDR3 sequence is CASRLAGGGEKLFF. The CDR3 coding sequence is TGTGCCAGCAGACTTGCAGGGGGCGGGGAAAAACTGTTTTTT.